This T cell receptor beta chain was captured in a study of T cell responses to AZD1222 COVID-19 vaccine. Sequencing used immunoSEQ multiplex PCR; TCRdb keeps in-frame clones, though not all of them. The sample lists some 150,000 clones, roughly 90% occurring once. Broader study findings: AZD1222 recipients seropositive at baseline numbered only 5 or 6. It should be noted that donors were predominantly white British and more often female, and clonal diversity was possibly underestimated.

Turning to this clone: Its specificity is unknown.

Germline CDR1 is SGHTA and CDR2 is FQGNSA. V lost 6 bases to trimming and J lost 5 bases; unmatched junction nucleotides: 6. The CDR3 covers 13 residues. The chain recombines TRBV7-2 with TRBJ1-1; TRBD1 matches at 7 bases. The sample here was peripheral blood, taken on day 0 of AZD1222 vaccination. The TCR comes from an adult in good health. The CDR3: CASSPDRVTEAFF. The CDR3 DNA is TGTGCCAGCAGTCCCGACAGGGTAACTGAAGCTTTCTTT.